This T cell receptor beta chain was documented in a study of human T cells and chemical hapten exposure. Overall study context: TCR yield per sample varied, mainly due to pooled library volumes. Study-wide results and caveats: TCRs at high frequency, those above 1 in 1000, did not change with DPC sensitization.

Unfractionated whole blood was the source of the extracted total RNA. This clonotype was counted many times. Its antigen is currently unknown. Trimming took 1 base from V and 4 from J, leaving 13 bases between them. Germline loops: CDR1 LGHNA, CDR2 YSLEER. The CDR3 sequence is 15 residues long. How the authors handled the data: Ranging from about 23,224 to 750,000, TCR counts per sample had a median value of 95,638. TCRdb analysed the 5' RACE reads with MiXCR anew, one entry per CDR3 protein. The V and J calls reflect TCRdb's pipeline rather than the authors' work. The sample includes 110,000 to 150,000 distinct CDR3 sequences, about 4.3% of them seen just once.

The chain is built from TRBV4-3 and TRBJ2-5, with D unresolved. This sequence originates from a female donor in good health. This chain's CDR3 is CASSQVLGRGETQYF. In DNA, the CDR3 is TGCGCCAGCAGCCAAGTCTTAGGCCGCGGAGAGACCCAGTACTTC.